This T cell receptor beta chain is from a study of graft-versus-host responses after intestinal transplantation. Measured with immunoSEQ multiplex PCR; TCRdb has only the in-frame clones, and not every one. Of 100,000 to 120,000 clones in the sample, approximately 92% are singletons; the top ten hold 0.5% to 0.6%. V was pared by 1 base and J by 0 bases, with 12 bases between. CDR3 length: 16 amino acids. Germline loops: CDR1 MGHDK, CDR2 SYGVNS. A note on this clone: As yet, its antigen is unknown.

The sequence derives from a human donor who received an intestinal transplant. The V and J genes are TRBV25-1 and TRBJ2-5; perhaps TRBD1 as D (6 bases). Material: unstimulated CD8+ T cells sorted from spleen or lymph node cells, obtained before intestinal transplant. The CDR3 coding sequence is TGTGCCAGCAGTGAATGGGGACACCTGTACCAAGAGACCCAGTACTTC. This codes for CASSEWGHLYQETQYF.